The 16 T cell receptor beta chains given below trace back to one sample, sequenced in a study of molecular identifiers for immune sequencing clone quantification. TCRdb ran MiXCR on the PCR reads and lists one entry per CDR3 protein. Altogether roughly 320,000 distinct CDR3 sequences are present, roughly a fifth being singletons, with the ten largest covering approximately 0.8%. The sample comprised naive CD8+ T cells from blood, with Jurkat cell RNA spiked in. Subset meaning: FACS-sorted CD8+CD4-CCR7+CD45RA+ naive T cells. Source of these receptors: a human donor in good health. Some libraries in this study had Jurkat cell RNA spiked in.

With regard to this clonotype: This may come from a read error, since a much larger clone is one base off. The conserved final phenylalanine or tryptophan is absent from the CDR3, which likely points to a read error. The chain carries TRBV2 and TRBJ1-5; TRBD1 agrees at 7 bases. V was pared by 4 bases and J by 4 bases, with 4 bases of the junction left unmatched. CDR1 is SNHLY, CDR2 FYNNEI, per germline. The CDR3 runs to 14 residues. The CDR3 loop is CASSGTGLNQPQHS. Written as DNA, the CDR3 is TGTGCCAGCAGTGGGACAGGTCTTAATCAGCCCCAGCATTCT.

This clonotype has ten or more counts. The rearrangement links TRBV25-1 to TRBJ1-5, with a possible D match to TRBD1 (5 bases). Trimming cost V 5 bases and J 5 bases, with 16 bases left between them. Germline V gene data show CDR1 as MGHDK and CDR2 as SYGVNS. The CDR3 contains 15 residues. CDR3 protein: CASSRSGEGYQPQHF. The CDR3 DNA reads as TGTGCCAGCAGTAGGTCGGGGGAAGGCTATCAGCCCCAGCATTTT.

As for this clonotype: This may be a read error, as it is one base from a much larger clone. The chain's CDR3 is CAISEQGTKAFF. Written as DNA, the CDR3 is TGTGCCATCAGTGAGCAAGGGACTAAAGCTTTCTTT. The chain employs TRBV10-3 and TRBJ1-1; D perhaps matches TRBD1 (5 bases). Germline V gene lookup returns CDR1 ENHRY and CDR2 SYGVKD. The CDR3 is made up of 12 amino acids. V lost 2 bases to trimming and J lost 9 bases, with 10 bases between them.

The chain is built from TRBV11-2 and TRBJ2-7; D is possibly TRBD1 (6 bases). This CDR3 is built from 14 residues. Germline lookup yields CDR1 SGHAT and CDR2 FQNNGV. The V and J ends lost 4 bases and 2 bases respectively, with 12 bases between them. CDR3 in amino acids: CASSSGTLTYEQYF. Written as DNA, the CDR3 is TGTGCCAGCAGCTCCGGGACACTAACCTACGAGCAGTACTTC.

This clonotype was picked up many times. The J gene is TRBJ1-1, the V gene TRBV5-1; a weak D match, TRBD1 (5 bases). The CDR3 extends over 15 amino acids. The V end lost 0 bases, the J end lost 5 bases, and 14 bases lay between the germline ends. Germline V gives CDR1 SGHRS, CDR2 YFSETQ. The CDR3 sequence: CASSLAGTLGTEAFF. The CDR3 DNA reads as TGCGCCAGCAGCTTGGCCGGGACCTTGGGGACTGAAGCTTTCTTT.

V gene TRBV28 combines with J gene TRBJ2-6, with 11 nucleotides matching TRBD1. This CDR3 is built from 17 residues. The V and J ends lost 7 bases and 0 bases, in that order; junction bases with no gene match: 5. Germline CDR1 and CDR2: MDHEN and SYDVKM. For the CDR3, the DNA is TGTGCCAGCACCCTCGGGACAGGGGGCTCTGGGGCCAACGTCCTGACTTTC. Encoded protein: CASTLGTGGSGANVLTF.

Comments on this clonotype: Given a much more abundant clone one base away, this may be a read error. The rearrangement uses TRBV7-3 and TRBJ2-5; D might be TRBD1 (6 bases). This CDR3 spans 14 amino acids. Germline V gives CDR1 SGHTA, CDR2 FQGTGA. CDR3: CAGSPSGAQETQYF. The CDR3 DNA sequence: TGTGCCGGCAGCCCTTCAGGGGCCCAAGAGACCCAGTACTTC.

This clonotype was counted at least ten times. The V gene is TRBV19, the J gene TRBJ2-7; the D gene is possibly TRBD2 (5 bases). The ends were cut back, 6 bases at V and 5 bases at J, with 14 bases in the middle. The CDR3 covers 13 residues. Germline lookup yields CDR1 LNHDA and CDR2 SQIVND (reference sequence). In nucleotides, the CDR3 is TGTGCCAGTAGCCCGGTCGGGGTTGACGAGCAGTACTTC. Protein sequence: CASSPVGVDEQYF.

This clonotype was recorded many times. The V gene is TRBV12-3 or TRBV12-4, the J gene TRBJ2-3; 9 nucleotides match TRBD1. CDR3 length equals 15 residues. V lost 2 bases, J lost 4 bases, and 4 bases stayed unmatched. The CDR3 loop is CASSLTGGMSDTQYF. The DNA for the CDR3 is TGTGCCAGCAGTTTAACAGGGGGCATGTCAGATACGCAGTATTTT.

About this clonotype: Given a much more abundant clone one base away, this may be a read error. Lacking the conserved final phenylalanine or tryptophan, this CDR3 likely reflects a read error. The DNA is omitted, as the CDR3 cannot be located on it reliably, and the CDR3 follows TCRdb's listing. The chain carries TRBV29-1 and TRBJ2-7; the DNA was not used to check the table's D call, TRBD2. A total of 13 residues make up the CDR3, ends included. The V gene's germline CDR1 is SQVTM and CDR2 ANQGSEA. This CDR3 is CSVRERTSGSPYL.

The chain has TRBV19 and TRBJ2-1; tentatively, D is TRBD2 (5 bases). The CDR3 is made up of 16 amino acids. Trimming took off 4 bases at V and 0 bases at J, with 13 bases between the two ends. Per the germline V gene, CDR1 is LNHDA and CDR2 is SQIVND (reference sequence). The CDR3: CASSNPETSSYNEQFF. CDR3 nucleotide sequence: TGTGCCAGTAGTAATCCGGAAACTAGCTCCTACAATGAGCAGTTCTTC.

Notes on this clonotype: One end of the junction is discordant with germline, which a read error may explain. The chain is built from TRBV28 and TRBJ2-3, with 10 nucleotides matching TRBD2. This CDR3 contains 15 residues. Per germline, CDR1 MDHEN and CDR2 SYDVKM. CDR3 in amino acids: CASSSRTSGTDTQFF. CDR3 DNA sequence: TGTGCCAGCAGTTCGCGGACTAGCGGCACAGATACGCAGTTTTTT.

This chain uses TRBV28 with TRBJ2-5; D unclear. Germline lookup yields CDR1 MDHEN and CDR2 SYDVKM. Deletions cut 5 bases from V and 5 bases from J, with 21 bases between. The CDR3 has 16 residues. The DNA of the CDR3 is TGTGCCAGCAGTCAAAATTCAGAGGTCCCGCGGGAGACCCAGTACTTC. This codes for CASSQNSEVPRETQYF.

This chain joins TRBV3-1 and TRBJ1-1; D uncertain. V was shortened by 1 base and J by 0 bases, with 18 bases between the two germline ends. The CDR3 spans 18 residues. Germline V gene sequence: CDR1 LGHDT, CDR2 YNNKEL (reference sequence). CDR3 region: CASSQGFGRSRMNTEAFF. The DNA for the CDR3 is TGTGCCAGCAGCCAAGGTTTTGGTCGCAGTAGAATGAACACTGAAGCTTTCTTT.

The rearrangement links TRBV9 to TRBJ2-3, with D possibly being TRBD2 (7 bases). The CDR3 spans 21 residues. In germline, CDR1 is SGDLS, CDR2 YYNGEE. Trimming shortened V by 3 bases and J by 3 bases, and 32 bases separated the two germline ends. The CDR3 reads CASSGEGGSGSGTPITDTQYF. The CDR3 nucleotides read TGTGCCAGCAGCGGGGAGGGGGGTAGCGGCTCCGGAACTCCAATTACAGATACGCAGTATTTT.

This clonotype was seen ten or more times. The CDR3, as DNA: TGCAGTGCTAGCTTAGGTTACAGAGTGAACACTGAAGCTTTCTTT. Amino acids: CSASLGYRVNTEAFF. The V gene is TRBV20-1, the J gene TRBJ1-1; D is unresolved. Trimming took 3 bases from V and 0 from J, leaving 14 bases between them. Germline-derived CDR1 and CDR2 are DFQATT and SNEGSKA (reference sequence). This CDR3 is 15 amino acids long.